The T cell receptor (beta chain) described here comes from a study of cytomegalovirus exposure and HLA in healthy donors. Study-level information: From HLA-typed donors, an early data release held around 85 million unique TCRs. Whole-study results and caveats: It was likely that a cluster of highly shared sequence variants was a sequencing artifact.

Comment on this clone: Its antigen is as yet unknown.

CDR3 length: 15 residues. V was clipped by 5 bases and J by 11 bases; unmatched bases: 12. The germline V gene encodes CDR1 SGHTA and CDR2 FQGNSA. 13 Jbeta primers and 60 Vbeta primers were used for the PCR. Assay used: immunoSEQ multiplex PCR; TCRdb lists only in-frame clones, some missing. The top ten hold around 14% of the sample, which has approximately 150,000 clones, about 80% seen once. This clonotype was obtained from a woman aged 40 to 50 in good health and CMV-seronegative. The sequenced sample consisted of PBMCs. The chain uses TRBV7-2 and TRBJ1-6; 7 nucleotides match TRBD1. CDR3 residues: CASSTGQVSGPPLHF. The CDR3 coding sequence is TGTGCCAGCAGCACCGGACAGGTCTCTGGTCCACCCCTCCACTTT.